This T cell receptor (beta chain) is from a study of CD8+ T cells in alopecia areata. Study summary: Administration of oral tofacitinib to treated patients was at 5 to 10 mg twice daily. Study observations and caveats: Normal scalp showed lower clonality than lesional scalp, especially alopecia totalis/universalis. Sequencing of scalp tissue also captures the resident alphabeta T cells of normal skin.

Details on this clone: Its antigen remains unknown.

Isolation of CD4+ and CD8+ T cells from PBMCs was achieved by sorting. Extraction and reverse transcription of RNA yielded cDNA as the sequencing template. Generated by immunoSEQ multiplex PCR, the TCRdb table keeps only in-frame clones and is missing some. The data contain 110,000 to 150,000 clones, about 60% of them seen just once; the ten biggest clones take up nearly 6.5%. CDR3 length equals 13 residues. Germline V lookup: CDR1 SEHNR, CDR2 FQNEAQ (reference sequence). V was pared by 4 bases and J by 6 bases, with 0 bases of the junction left unmatched. The sequence came from a human donor with alopecia areata. The chain employs TRBV7-9 and TRBJ2-1, with TRBD2 matching over 10 bases. The material was CD4+ T cells sorted from blood, obtained at week 0. The CDR3 nucleotides are TGTGCCAGCAGCTGGACTAGCGGCAATGAGCAGTTCTTC. Translating it yields CASSWTSGNEQFF.